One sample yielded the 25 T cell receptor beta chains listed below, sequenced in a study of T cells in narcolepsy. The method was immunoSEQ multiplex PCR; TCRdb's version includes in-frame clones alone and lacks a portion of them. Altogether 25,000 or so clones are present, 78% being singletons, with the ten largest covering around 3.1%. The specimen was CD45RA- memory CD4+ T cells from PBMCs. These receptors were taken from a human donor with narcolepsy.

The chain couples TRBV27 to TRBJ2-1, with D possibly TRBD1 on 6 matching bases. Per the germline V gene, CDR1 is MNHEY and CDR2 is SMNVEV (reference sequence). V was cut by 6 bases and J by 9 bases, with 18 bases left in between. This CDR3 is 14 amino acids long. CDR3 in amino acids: CASSSTGWKTEQFF. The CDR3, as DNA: TGTGCCAGCAGCAGTACAGGGTGGAAGACTGAGCAGTTCTTC.

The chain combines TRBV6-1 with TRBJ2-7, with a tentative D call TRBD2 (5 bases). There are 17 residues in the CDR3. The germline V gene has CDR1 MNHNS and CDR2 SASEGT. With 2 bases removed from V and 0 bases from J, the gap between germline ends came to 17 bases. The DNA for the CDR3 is TGTGCCAGCAGTGAACGGACTCCCGGCACGAGCTCCTACGAGCAGTACTTC. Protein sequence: CASSERTPGTSSYEQYF.

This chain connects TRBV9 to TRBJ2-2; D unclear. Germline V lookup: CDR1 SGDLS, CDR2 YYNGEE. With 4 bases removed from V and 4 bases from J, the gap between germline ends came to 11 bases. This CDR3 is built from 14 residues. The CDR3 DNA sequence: TGTGCCAGCAGCCTCCACTCGGGCACCGGGGAGCTGTTTTTT. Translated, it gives CASSLHSGTGELFF. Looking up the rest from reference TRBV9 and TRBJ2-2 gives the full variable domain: DSGVTQTPKHLITATGQRVTLRCSPRSGDLSVYWYQQSLDQGLQFLIQYYNGEERAKGNILERFSAQQFPDLHSELNLSSLELGDSALYFCASSLHSGTGELFFGEGSRLTVL.

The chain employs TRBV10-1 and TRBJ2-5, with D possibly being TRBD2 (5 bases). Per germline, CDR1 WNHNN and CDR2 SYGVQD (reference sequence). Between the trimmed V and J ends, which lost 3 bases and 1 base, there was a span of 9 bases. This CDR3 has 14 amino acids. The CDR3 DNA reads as TGCGCCAGCAGTGACAGGAGCGGCCAAGAGACCCAGTACTTC. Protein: CASSDRSGQETQYF.

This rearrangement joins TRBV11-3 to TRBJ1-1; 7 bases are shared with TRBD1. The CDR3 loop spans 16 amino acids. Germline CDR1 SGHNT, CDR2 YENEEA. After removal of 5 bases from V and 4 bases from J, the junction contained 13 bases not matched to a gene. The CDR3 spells CASSPRGAKSGTEAFF. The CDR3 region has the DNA TGTGCCAGCAGCCCCAGGGGGGCGAAATCGGGCACTGAAGCTTTCTTT.

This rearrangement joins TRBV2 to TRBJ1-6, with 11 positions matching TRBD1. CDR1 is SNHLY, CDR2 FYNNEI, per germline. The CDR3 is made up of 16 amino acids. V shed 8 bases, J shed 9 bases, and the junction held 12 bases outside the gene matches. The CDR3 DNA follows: TGTGCCAGCTATCATCCCAGAGGGACAGGGGGTTCACCCCTCCACTTT. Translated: CASYHPRGTGGSPLHF. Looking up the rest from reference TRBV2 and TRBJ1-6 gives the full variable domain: EPEVTQTPSHQVTQMGQEVILRCVPISNHLYFYWYRQILGQKVEFLVSFYNNEISEKSEIFDDQFSVERPDGSNFTLKIRSTKLEDSAMYFCASYHPRGTGGSPLHFGNGTRLTVT.

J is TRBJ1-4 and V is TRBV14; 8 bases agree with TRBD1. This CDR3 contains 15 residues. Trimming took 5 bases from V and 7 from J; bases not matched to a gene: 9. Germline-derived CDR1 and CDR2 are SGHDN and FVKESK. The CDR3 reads CASSIRGRVSEKLFF. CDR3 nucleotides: TGTGCCAGCAGCATCAGGGGGCGCGTGAGTGAAAAACTGTTTTTT.

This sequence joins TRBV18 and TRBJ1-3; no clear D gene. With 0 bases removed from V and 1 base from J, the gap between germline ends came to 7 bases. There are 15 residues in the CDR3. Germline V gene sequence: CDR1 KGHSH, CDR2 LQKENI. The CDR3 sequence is CASSPPVGSGNTIYF. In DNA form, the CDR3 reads TGTGCCAGCTCACCACCTGTGGGGTCTGGAAACACCATATATTTT.

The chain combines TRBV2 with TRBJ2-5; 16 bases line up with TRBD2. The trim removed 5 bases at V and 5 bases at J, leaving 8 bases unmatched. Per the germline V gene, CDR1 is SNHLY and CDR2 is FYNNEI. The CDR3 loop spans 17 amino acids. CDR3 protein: CASSPGLAGGPTETQYF. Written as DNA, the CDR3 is TGTGCCAGCAGTCCGGGACTAGCGGGGGGGCCGACTGAGACCCAGTACTTC.

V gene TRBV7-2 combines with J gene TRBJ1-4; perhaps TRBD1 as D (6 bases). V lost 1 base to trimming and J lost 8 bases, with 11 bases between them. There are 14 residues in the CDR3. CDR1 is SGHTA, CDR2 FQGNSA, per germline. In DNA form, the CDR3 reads TGTGCCAGCAGCTTAGTCGTTCAGGGGGAAAAACTGTTTTTT. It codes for CASSLVVQGEKLFF.

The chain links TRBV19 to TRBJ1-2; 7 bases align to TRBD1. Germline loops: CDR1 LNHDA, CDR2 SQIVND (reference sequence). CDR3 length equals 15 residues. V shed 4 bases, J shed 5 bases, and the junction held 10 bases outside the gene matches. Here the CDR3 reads CASSTRSGTEYGYTF. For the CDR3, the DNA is TGTGCCAGTAGTACACGCAGCGGGACAGAATATGGCTACACCTTC.

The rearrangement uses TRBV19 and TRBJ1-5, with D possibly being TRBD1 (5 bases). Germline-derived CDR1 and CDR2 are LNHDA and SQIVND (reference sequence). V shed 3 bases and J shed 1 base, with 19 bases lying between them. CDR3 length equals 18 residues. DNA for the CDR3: TGTGCCAGTAGTATCTCGGCAGGGAAGTTACTCAGCAATCAGCCCCAGCATTTT. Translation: CASSISAGKLLSNQPQHF.

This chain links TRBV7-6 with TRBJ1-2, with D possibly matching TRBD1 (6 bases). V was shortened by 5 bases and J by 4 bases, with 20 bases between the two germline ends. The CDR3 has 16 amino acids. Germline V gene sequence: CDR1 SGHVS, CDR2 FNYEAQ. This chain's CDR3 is CASSLLDQGTLYGYTF. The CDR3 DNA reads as TGTGCCAGCAGCCTATTAGACCAGGGGACCCTCTATGGCTACACCTTC.

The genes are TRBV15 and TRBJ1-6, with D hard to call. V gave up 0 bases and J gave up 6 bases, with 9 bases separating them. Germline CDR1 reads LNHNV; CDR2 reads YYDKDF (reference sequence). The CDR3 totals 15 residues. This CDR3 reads CATSRDYSGNSPLHF. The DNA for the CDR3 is TGTGCCACCAGCAGAGATTACAGCGGTAATTCACCCCTCCACTTT.

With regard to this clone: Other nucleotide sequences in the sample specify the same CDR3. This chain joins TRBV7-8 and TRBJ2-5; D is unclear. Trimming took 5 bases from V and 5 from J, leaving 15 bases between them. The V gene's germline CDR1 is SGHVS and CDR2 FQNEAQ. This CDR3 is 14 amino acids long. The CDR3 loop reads CASSRDPFGETQYF. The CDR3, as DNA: TGTGCCAGCAGCCGTGACCCATTCGGGGAGACCCAGTACTTC.

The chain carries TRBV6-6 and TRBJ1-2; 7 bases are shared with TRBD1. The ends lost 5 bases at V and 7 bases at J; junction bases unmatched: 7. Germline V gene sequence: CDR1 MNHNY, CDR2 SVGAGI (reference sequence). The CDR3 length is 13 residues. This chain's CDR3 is CASSPGQYSGYTF. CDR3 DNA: TGTGCCAGCAGTCCGGGACAGTATAGTGGCTACACCTTC.

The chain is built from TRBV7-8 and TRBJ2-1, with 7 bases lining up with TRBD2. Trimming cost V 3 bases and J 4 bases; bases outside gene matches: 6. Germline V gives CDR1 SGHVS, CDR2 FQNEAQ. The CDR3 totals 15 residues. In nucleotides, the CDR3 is TGTGCCAGCAGCTTCCCGTCGGGGGGATACAATGAGCAGTTCTTC. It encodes CASSFPSGGYNEQFF.

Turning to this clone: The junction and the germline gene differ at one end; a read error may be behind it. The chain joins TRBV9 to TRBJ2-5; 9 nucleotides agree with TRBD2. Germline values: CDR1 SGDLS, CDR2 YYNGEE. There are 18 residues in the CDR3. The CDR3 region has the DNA TGTGCCAGCAGCGTAGGGGTCGGACTAGCGCCCTCCCAAGAGGCCCAGTACTTC. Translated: CASSVGVGLAPSQEAQYF.

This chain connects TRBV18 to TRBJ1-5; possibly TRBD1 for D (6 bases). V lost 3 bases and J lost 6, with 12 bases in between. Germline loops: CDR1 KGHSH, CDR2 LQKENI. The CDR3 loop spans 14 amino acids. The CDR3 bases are TGTGCCAGCTCACCGGGTCTAGGGGGTCAGCCCCAGCATTTT. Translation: CASSPGLGGQPQHF.

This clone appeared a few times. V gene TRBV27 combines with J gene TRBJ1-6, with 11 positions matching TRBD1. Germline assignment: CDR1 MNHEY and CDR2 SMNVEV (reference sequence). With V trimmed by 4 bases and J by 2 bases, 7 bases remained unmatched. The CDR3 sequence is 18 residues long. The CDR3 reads CASSSRDRGGPYNSPLHF. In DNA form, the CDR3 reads TGTGCCAGCAGTTCCCGGGACAGGGGGGGTCCCTATAATTCACCCCTCCACTTT.

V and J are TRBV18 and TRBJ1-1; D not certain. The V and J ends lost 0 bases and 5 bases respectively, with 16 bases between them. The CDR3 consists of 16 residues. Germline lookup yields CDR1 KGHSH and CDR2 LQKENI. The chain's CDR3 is CASSPPVDSGETEAFF. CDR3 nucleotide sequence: TGTGCCAGCTCACCACCGGTAGATAGTGGAGAGACTGAAGCTTTCTTT.

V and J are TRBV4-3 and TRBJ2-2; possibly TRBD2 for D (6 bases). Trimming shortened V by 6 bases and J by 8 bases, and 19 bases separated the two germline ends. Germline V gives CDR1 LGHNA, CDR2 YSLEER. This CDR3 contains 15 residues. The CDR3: CASSNRLGGSGELFF. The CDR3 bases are TGCGCCAGCAGTAACAGGCTGGGGGGTTCGGGGGAGCTGTTTTTT.

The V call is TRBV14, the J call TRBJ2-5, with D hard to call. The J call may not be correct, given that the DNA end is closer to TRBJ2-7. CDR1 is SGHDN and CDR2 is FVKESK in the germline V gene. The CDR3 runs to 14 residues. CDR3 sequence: CASSQDLQSYEQYF. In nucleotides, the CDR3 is TGTGCCAGCAGCCAAGATTTACAGTCCTACGAGCAGTACTTC.

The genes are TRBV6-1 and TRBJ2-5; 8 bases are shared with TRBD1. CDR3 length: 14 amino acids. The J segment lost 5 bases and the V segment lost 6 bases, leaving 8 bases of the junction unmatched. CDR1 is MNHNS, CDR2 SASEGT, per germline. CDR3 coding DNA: TGTGCCAGCAGCCTAACAGGGGGTAGCGAGACCCAGTACTTC. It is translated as CASSLTGGSETQYF.

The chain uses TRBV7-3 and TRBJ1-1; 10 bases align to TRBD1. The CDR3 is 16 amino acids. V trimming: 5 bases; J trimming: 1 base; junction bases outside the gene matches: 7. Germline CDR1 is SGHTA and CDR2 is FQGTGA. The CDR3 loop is CASSMTGGVENTEAFF. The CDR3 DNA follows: TGTGCCAGCAGCATGACAGGGGGCGTCGAGAACACTGAAGCTTTCTTT.